This is a list of T cell receptor beta chains from one sample in a study of blood T cell repertoires in COVID-19. The table came from immunoSEQ multiplex PCR; TCRdb's copy has only in-frame clones and leaves some out. There are tens of thousands of clones in the sample; less than 85% occur only once, and around 14% lies in the top ten. The specimen was peripheral blood. The source of these receptors is a human donor in a cohort sampled during active COVID-19. Each CDR3 is given with its conserved first and last residue. A D gene is named only where the DNA matches it firmly. Expanded clones get a size class; other rows say once, few or many, or leave the size out.

V gene	J gene	D gene	clone size	CDR3 protein	CDR3 DNA
TRBV28	TRBJ2-3	TRBD2	NA	CASSSRLAGVTDTQYF	TGTGCCAGCAGTTCCAGACTAGCGGGGGTCACAGATACGCAGTATTTT
TRBV5-1	TRBJ2-7	TRBD1	NA	CASSLGAGGRYEQYF	TGCGCCAGCAGCTTGGGGGCAGGGGGCCGCTACGAGCAGTACTTC
TRBV27	TRBJ2-1	NA	NA	CASSLKGRSEQFF	TGTGCCAGCAGTTTAAAGGGGCGGAGTGAGCAGTTCTTC
TRBV5-1	TRBJ2-5	NA	NA	CASSSGTGGQETQYF	TGCGCCAGCAGCTCTGGAACCGGAGGTCAAGAGACCCAGTACTTC
TRBV7-6	TRBJ2-1	TRBD1	NA	CASSSRTGGDNEQFF	TGTGCCAGCAGCTCGAGGACAGGGGGGGACAATGAGCAGTTCTTC
TRBV29-1	TRBJ2-1	TRBD2	NA	CSTKRGAAPTDEQFF	TGCAGCACGAAGCGGGGGGCCGCCCCTACGGATGAGCAGTTCTTC
TRBV7-9	TRBJ2-2	TRBD2	NA	CASSPLGGVGTGELFF	TGTGCCAGCAGCCCCCTGGGGGGGGTCGGCACCGGGGAGCTGTTTTTT
TRBV19	TRBJ2-4	TRBD2	once	CASSIGTRVGIQYF	TGTGCCAGTAGTATCGGGACTAGAGTAGGCATTCAGTACTTC
TRBV10-3	TRBJ1-6	TRBD1	few	CAISDRGYSPLHF	TGTGCCATCAGTGACAGGGGGTATTCACCCCTCCACTTT
TRBV4-2	TRBJ1-1	NA	once	CASSQESGPTEAFF	TGTGCCAGCAGCCAAGAAAGTGGGCCCACTGAAGCTTTCTTT
TRBV5-6	TRBJ1-1	TRBD1	NA	CASSLGAGTGVVLTEAFF	TGTGCCAGCAGCTTGGGAGCCGGGACAGGGGTGGTACTAACTGAAGCTTTCTTT
TRBV5-4	TRBJ1-3	NA	NA	CASSLEAGSGNTIYF	TGTGCCAGCAGCTTGGAGGCGGGCTCTGGAAACACCATATATTTT
TRBV28	TRBJ1-1	TRBD1	NA	CASSFPQGVTREAFF	TGTGCCAGCAGTTTCCCCCAGGGGGTGACAAGAGAAGCTTTCTTT
TRBV7-3	TRBJ2-5	TRBD2	NA	CASSPGLARLQETQYF	TGTGCCAGCAGCCCCGGACTAGCAAGGTTACAAGAGACCCAGTACTTC
TRBV29-1	TRBJ1-5	TRBD1	few	CSVGLGTGNQPQHF	TGCAGCGTGGGCCTTGGGACAGGGAATCAGCCCCAGCATTTT
TRBV11-2	TRBJ2-1	TRBD2	NA	CASSLPYRLAGGYNEQFF	TGTGCCAGCAGCTTACCCTACCGACTAGCGGGGGGCTACAATGAGCAGTTCTTC
TRBV7-6	TRBJ2-1	TRBD1	NA	CASRTGTGWNNEQFF	TGTGCCAGCAGAACTGGGACAGGGTGGAACAATGAGCAGTTCTTC
TRBV11-2	TRBJ2-7	NA	NA	CASSLVRGGIEQYF	TGTGCCAGCAGCTTAGTAAGGGGGGGGATCGAGCAGTACTTC
TRBV4-1	TRBJ1-3	NA	NA	CASSQDPGASRNTIYF	TGCGCCAGCAGCCAAGATCCAGGGGCGAGCCGAAACACCATATATTTT
TRBV7-9	TRBJ2-3	NA	NA	CASSSWGEGDSDTQYF	TGTGCCAGCAGCTCCTGGGGAGAGGGGGATTCAGATACGCAGTATTTT
TRBV11-3	TRBJ2-1	NA	NA	CASSSAGTRDEQFF	TGTGCCAGCAGCTCCGCCGGGACAAGGGATGAGCAGTTCTTC
TRBV18	TRBJ2-3	NA	NA	CASSPIQLGTDTQYF	TGTGCCAGCTCACCAATCCAGCTCGGGACAGATACGCAGTATTTT
TRBV5-5	TRBJ2-5	TRBD1	once	CASSLKGTGITETQYF	TGTGCCAGCAGCTTGAAAGGGACAGGGATTACAGAGACCCAGTACTTC